What follows are 32 T cell receptor beta chains derived from one specimen sequenced in a study of cytomegalovirus exposure and HLA in healthy donors. The data were produced by immunoSEQ multiplex PCR, yet TCRdb's version contains in-frame clones alone and is incomplete. Among about 200,000 clones listed, roughly 83% were seen once. Input material: PBMCs. The receptors derive from a woman between 18 and 29 years old in good health and CMV-seronegative.

The sample holds one count of this clone. This sequence joins TRBV18 and TRBJ2-5; TRBD1 aligns across 9 bases. The CDR3 runs 15 residues. Germline V CDR1 and CDR2: KGHSH, LQKENI. Trimming at V came to 4 bases and at J to 3 bases, leaving 6 bases not matched to a gene. The chain's CDR3 is CASSRGTGLEETQYF. CDR3 in DNA: TGTGCCAGCTCACGTGGGACAGGGCTTGAAGAGACCCAGTACTTC.

This CDR3 is CASSFPGSKGFVGNQPQHF. CDR3 coding DNA: TGTGCCAGCAGCTTTCCGGGAAGTAAAGGGTTCGTGGGCAATCAGCCCCAGCATTTT. The genes are TRBV5-8 and TRBJ1-5; no clear D gene. This CDR3 comprises 19 residues. CDR1 and CDR2 (germline): SGHTS, YDEGEE. Trimming stripped 2 bases from V and 2 bases from J, with 23 bases between.

The chain couples TRBV29-1 to TRBJ1-1; a possible D gene is TRBD1 (6 bases). The V end was cut by 4 bases, the J end by 0 bases, with 18 bases between. Germline V gene lookup returns CDR1 SQVTM and CDR2 ANQGSEA. The CDR3 length is 16 residues. The CDR3 DNA is TGCAGCGTTGTTACAGGGATAGGGACCATGAACACTGAAGCTTTCTTT. It encodes CSVVTGIGTMNTEAFF.

This chain links TRBV19 with TRBJ2-7; D possibly corresponds to TRBD2 (5 bases). This CDR3 has 13 amino acids. The germline gives CDR1 LNHDA, CDR2 SQIVND (reference sequence). Between the trimmed V and J ends, which lost 3 bases and 6 bases, there was a span of 12 bases. In DNA form, the CDR3 reads TGTGCCAGTAGTATCAGGTCGGGATCCGAGCAGTACTTC. Protein: CASSIRSGSEQYF.

V usage is TRBV28 and J usage is TRBJ2-5, with D possibly TRBD1 on 5 matching bases. Germline loops: CDR1 MDHEN, CDR2 SYDVKM. V was trimmed by 5 bases and J by 6 bases, leaving 10 bases between them. CDR3 size: 12 residues. The CDR3 DNA follows: TGTGCCAGCAGTCAGGGTATACAGACCCAGTACTTC. It is translated as CASSQGIQTQYF.

The chain is built from TRBV2 and TRBJ1-6, with 9 bases lining up with TRBD1. This CDR3 is built from 17 residues. Germline CDR1 reads SNHLY; CDR2 reads FYNNEI. The trim removed 6 bases at V and 4 bases at J, leaving 10 bases unmatched. CDR3 in amino acids: CASRGDRETKYNSPLHF. The CDR3 DNA is TGTGCCAGCAGAGGGGACAGGGAGACAAAATATAATTCACCCCTCCACTTT. The full variable domain, in which reference TRBV2 and TRBJ1-6 provide the parts outside the CDR3, is EPEVTQTPSHQVTQMGQEVILRCVPISNHLYFYWYRQILGQKVEFLVSFYNNEISEKSEIFDDQFSVERPDGSNFTLKIRSTKLEDSAMYFCASRGDRETKYNSPLHFGNGTRLTVT.

The chain has TRBV11-2 and TRBJ1-1; TRBD1 might be the D (6 bases). Germline CDR1 SGHAT, CDR2 FQNNGV. Trimming took off 1 base at V and 10 bases at J, with 19 bases between the two ends. There are 15 residues in the CDR3. CDR3 residues: CASSLVGWQGRAAFF. The CDR3 DNA is TGTGCCAGCAGCTTAGTGGGATGGCAGGGGAGAGCAGCTTTCTTT.

With respect to this clone: Relative to the germline gene, one junction end is altered; a read error may explain this. J is TRBJ1-1 and V is TRBV2; no definite D call. This CDR3 is built from 13 residues. CDR1 is SNHLY and CDR2 is FYNNEI in the germline V gene. The CDR3 region has the DNA TGTGCCAGCAGTGAAGTGGATGATGAGCGGTATGTCTTT. Translated: CASSEVDDERYVF. Combining the CDR3 with reference TRBV2 and TRBJ1-1 gives the whole variable domain EPEVTQTPSHQVTQMGQEVILRCVPISNHLYFYWYRQILGQKVEFLVSFYNNEISEKSEIFDDQFSVERPDGSNFTLKIRSTKLEDSAMYFCASSEVDDERYVFGQGTRLTVV.

In its sample, this clone was seen once. J is TRBJ2-3 and V is TRBV12-5; D uncertain. Trimming shortened V by 6 bases and J by 6 bases, and 13 bases separated the two germline ends. Germline V gives CDR1 LGHNT, CDR2 FRNRAP. The CDR3 spans 13 residues. The CDR3 DNA reads TGTGCTAGTGGCCAAACCCCCGGGGATACGCAGTATTTT. This gives the protein CASGQTPGDTQYF.

This clone has more than one count but fewer than ten. The chain uses TRBV30 and TRBJ2-1; 8 nucleotides line up with TRBD1. This CDR3 contains 15 residues. Trimming at V came to 0 bases and at J to 7 bases, leaving 8 bases not matched to a gene. Germline V gives CDR1 GTSNPN, CDR2 SVGIG (reference sequence). The CDR3 loop reads CAWSVIGQGRNEQFF. The DNA of the CDR3 is TGTGCCTGGAGTGTAATAGGACAGGGAAGGAATGAGCAGTTCTTC.

This sequence joins TRBV27 and TRBJ1-3, with 7 positions matching TRBD1. The CDR3 consists of 14 residues. Per germline, CDR1 MNHEY and CDR2 SMNVEV (reference sequence). V dropped 3 bases and J dropped 2; count of bases not matched to a gene: 1. Here the CDR3 reads CASSLGTAGNTIYF. CDR3 nucleotides: TGTGCCAGCAGTTTGGGGACAGCTGGAAACACCATATATTTT.

The chain uses TRBV30 and TRBJ2-2; 7 nucleotides line up with TRBD2. The CDR3 sequence is 13 residues long. Germline lookup yields CDR1 GTSNPN and CDR2 SVGIG (reference sequence). V lost 5 bases and J lost 4; bases outside the gene matches: 4. CDR3 nucleotide sequence: TGTGCCTGGGGTCTAGCGGTCACCGGGGAGCTGTTTTTT. This encodes CAWGLAVTGELFF.

The rearrangement links TRBV15 to TRBJ1-2; tentatively, D is TRBD1 (5 bases). Trimming left V 1 base short and J 0 bases short, with 18 bases between. This CDR3 is 18 amino acids long. Germline V gene data show CDR1 as LNHNV and CDR2 as YYDKDF (reference sequence). This chain's CDR3 is CATSRVGSGDQANYGYTF. The CDR3 bases are TGTGCCACCAGCAGAGTGGGGTCGGGGGATCAAGCTAACTATGGCTACACCTTC.

The J gene is TRBJ1-4, the V gene TRBV29-1; D is unresolved. V dropped 5 bases and J dropped 7 bases, with 17 bases sitting between them. Germline V gene lookup returns CDR1 SQVTM and CDR2 ANQGSEA. The CDR3 sequence is 14 residues long. This CDR3 reads CSVSPGRSFEKLFF. The CDR3, as DNA: TGCAGCGTTAGTCCGGGTCGGAGTTTTGAAAAACTGTTTTTT.

This chain joins TRBV5-6 and TRBJ1-1, with 8 bases matching TRBD1. Germline trimming cut 2 bases from V and 0 bases from J; bases unmatched to any gene: 9. CDR1 is SGHDT and CDR2 is YYEEEE in the germline V gene. This CDR3 region has 17 residues. CDR3 loop: CASSLRQGQVMNTEAFF. The CDR3 coding sequence is TGTGCCAGCAGCTTAAGACAGGGGCAAGTAATGAACACTGAAGCTTTCTTT.

The rearrangement links TRBV6-6 to TRBJ1-1; no firm D call. V was clipped by 8 bases and J by 6 bases, with 16 bases between them. Germline CDR1 reads MNHNY; CDR2 reads SVGAGI (reference sequence). The CDR3 extends over 13 amino acids. CDR3 DNA sequence: TGTGCCAGCGGGTCGCGAGAGAGGTCTGAAGCTTTCTTT. It encodes CASGSRERSEAFF.

V gene TRBV7-3 combines with J gene TRBJ2-3, with 15 bases identical to TRBD2. The CDR3 runs 19 residues. In germline, CDR1 is SGHTA, CDR2 FQGTGA. J lost 0 bases, V lost 6 bases, and 10 bases had no gene match. The DNA of the CDR3 is TGTGCCAGCAGGCTGGGGACTAGCGGGGGGTCCGATAGCACAGATACGCAGTATTTT. It encodes CASRLGTSGGSDSTDTQYF.

The J gene is TRBJ1-5, the V gene TRBV6-6, with 7 bases lining up with TRBD1. This CDR3 region has 15 residues. Losses at the gene ends were 7 bases for V and 7 bases for J; bases not matched to a gene: 13. Per the germline V gene, CDR1 is MNHNY and CDR2 is SVGAGI (reference sequence). CDR3 DNA: TGTGCCAGCATGTACCAACAGGGGTCGCGACAGCCCCAGCATTTT. It yields the protein CASMYQQGSRQPQHF.

A few counts support this clone. The rearrangement joins TRBV6-1 to TRBJ2-7; weak D call: TRBD2 (6 bases). This CDR3 region has 14 residues. V lost 7 bases, J lost 6 bases, and 19 bases lay in between. Germline CDR1 and CDR2: MNHNS and SASEGT. The CDR3 sequence is CASTRPGEYREQYF. For the CDR3, the DNA is TGTGCCAGCACTCGGCCGGGGGAATATCGCGAGCAGTACTTC.

In this sample, this clone turned up a few times. The rearrangement links TRBV9 to TRBJ2-7; D uncertain. The CDR3 has 12 amino acids. V was clipped by 0 bases and J by 7 bases, with 8 bases between them. Germline assignment: CDR1 SGDLS and CDR2 YYNGEE. The DNA of the CDR3 is TGTGCCAGCAGCGTAGGAGGAAGGGAGCAGTACTTC. It specifies CASSVGGREQYF. Variable domain in full (rest from reference TRBV9 and TRBJ2-7): DSGVTQTPKHLITATGQRVTLRCSPRSGDLSVYWYQQSLDQGLQFLIQYYNGEERAKGNILERFSAQQFPDLHSELNLSSLELGDSALYFCASSVGGREQYFGPGTRLTVT.

This sequence joins TRBV4-1 and TRBJ1-1; 8 nucleotides agree with TRBD1. CDR3 length: 19 residues. In germline, CDR1 is MGHRA, CDR2 YSYEKL. V dropped 1 base and J dropped 1; count of bases not matched to a gene: 14. The CDR3 bases are TGCGCCAGCAGCCAAGTAATCCGTGTCAAGGACAGGGCGAACACTGAAGCTTTCTTT. Amino acids: CASSQVIRVKDRANTEAFF.

V gene TRBV5-1 combines with J gene TRBJ2-7, with 11 bases lining up with TRBD2. This CDR3 has 16 amino acids. Germline V lookup: CDR1 SGHRS, CDR2 YFSETQ. V lost 2 bases to trimming and J lost 1 base; unmatched junction nucleotides: 5. DNA for the CDR3: TGCGCCAGCAGCTTCGGAGGGACTAGCGGTTCCTACGAGCAGTACTTC. This encodes CASSFGGTSGSYEQYF.

CDR3 sequence: CASSLGQNTDTQYF. The DNA of the CDR3 is TGTGCCAGCTCACTGGGACAGAACACAGATACGCAGTATTTT. This chain connects TRBV18 to TRBJ2-3; TRBD1 agrees at 7 bases. The germline gives CDR1 KGHSH, CDR2 LQKENI. The length of the CDR3 is 14 residues. Trimming removed 4 bases from V and 2 bases from J; junction bases left unmatched: 3.

V gene TRBV19 combines with J gene TRBJ1-2; 9 bases are shared with TRBD1. Germline CDR1 is LNHDA and CDR2 is SQIVND (reference sequence). The CDR3 has 16 amino acids. V gave up 2 bases and J gave up 4 bases; unmatched junction bases: 8. In nucleotides, the CDR3 is TGTGCCAGTAGTATACTCCGGGGACAGGGAGGCTATGGCTACACCTTC. It is translated as CASSILRGQGGYGYTF.

J is TRBJ2-2 and V is TRBV10-3; 8 bases fit TRBD1. Germline CDR1 ENHRY, CDR2 SYGVKD. Losses at the gene ends were 1 base for V and 2 bases for J; bases not matched to a gene: 18. CDR3 length equals 21 residues. CDR3 region: CAISEWLVGQGGTENTGELFF. In DNA, the CDR3 is TGTGCCATCAGTGAGTGGTTGGTCGGACAGGGTGGGACTGAAAACACCGGGGAGCTGTTTTTT.

This clone was found once. The chain's CDR3 is CASRPVGGGNTEAFF. The DNA of the CDR3 is TGTGCCAGCAGACCAGTAGGGGGGGGTAACACTGAAGCTTTCTTT. The chain employs TRBV7-2 and TRBJ1-1; D is perhaps TRBD1 (6 bases). This CDR3 contains 15 residues. The germline V and J ends were trimmed by 6 bases and 2 bases, with 16 bases remaining between them. CDR1 and CDR2 (germline): SGHTA, FQGNSA.

The chain has TRBV6-5 and TRBJ1-2; D gene ambiguous. This CDR3 is 13 amino acids long. CDR1 is MNHEY and CDR2 is SVGAGI in the germline V gene. The germline V and J ends were trimmed by 2 bases and 7 bases, with 11 bases remaining between them. CDR3 protein: CASSYEGAGGYTF. In DNA form, the CDR3 reads TGTGCCAGCAGTTACGAGGGCGCGGGTGGCTACACCTTC.

The J gene is TRBJ2-1, the V gene TRBV18; possibly TRBD2 for D (6 bases). Germline CDR1 reads KGHSH; CDR2 reads LQKENI. The CDR3 totals 14 residues. Trimming cost V 1 base and J 5 bases, with 9 bases left between them. DNA for the CDR3: TGTGCCAGCTCACCACGCGGGACGGACAATGAGCAGTTCTTC. Encoded protein: CASSPRGTDNEQFF.

This chain uses TRBV5-1 with TRBJ2-3; 9 bases line up with TRBD2. J lost 4 bases, V lost 6 bases, and 9 bases had no gene match. Germline CDR1 and CDR2: SGHRS and YFSETQ. The CDR3 spans 15 residues. For the CDR3, the DNA is TGCGCCAGCACCTGGGCGGGAGGGCTGGCAGATACGCAGTATTTT. It encodes CASTWAGGLADTQYF.

Only one count was recorded for this clone. The rearrangement joins TRBV9 to TRBJ1-1, with D maybe TRBD1 (6 bases). V lost 3 bases, J lost 0 bases, and 18 bases lay in between. Germline V lookup: CDR1 SGDLS, CDR2 YYNGEE. The CDR3 totals 17 residues. CDR3 sequence reads: CASSDQGYVDMNTEAFF. For the CDR3, the DNA is TGTGCCAGCAGCGACCAGGGGTATGTGGACATGAACACTGAAGCTTTCTTT.

This sequence joins TRBV4-2 and TRBJ2-3; 12 bases match TRBD2. V gave up 5 bases and J gave up 0 bases; unmatched junction bases: 6. The CDR3 covers 17 residues. The germline gives CDR1 LGHNA, CDR2 YNFKEQ. CDR3 residues: CASSVRTSGVSTDTQYF. The CDR3 coding sequence is TGTGCCAGCAGCGTACGGACTAGCGGGGTTAGCACAGATACGCAGTATTTT.

The chain's CDR3 is CASSRGGISGSTETQYF. DNA for the CDR3: TGTGCCAGTAGTCGGGGCGGGATTAGCGGGAGTACCGAGACCCAGTACTTC. This sequence joins TRBV19 and TRBJ2-5; 9 bases align to TRBD2. Germline loops: CDR1 LNHDA, CDR2 SQIVND (reference sequence). V was pared by 5 bases and J by 5 bases, with 15 bases of the junction left unmatched. The CDR3 is made up of 17 amino acids.